Following are 20 T cell receptor beta chains from one sample sequenced in a study of blood T cell repertoires in COVID-19. The protocol was immunoSEQ multiplex PCR, while the TCRdb copy is restricted to in-frame clones and leaves out a portion. This table has some 160,000 clones, 75% to 85% appearing once. Sequencing input: peripheral blood. Every receptor here comes from a human donor in a cohort sampled during active COVID-19.

About this clone itself: This sample also contains other DNA sequences that code for the same CDR3. This chain connects TRBV3-1 (or the pseudogene TRBV3-2) to TRBJ1-5; D gene uncertain. The CDR3 is made up of 13 amino acids. V lost 1 base to trimming and J lost 6 bases, with 7 bases between them. In germline, CDR1 is LGHDT, CDR2 YNNKEL (reference sequence). The CDR3 here is CASSQVGAQPQHF. The CDR3 DNA is TGTGCCAGCAGCCAAGTGGGAGCTCAGCCCCAGCATTTT.

This chain links TRBV4-1 with TRBJ1-6; 7 nucleotides match TRBD1. The germline CDR1 and CDR2 sequences are MGHRA and YSYEKL. CDR3 size: 13 residues. The V and J ends lost 7 bases and 7 bases, in that order; junction bases with no gene match: 4. The CDR3 spells CASTSGGNSPLHF. In DNA form, the CDR3 reads TGCGCCAGCACCTCAGGGGGGAATTCACCCCTCCACTTT.

The V and J genes are TRBV18 and TRBJ2-7, with 9 nucleotides matching TRBD1. CDR1 and CDR2 from the germline V gene are KGHSH and LQKENI. The V segment lost 0 bases and the J segment 6 bases; nucleotides outside the gene matches: 6. The CDR3 is 15 amino acids. CDR3 in amino acids: CASSPPRTGVGEQYF. CDR3 sequence (DNA): TGTGCCAGCTCACCACCCCGGACAGGGGTAGGCGAGCAGTACTTC.

J is TRBJ2-2 and V is TRBV5-4; 10 nucleotides agree with TRBD1. The CDR3 spans 15 residues. The ends lost 6 bases at V and 3 bases at J; junction bases unmatched: 5. The germline gives CDR1 SGHNT, CDR2 YYREEE (reference sequence). The CDR3 protein is CASTLTGGYTGELFF. CDR3 DNA sequence: TGTGCCAGCACCCTGACAGGGGGCTACACCGGGGAGCTGTTTTTT.

The chain employs TRBV4-1 and TRBJ2-1; 8 bases are a match to TRBD2. Per germline, CDR1 MGHRA and CDR2 YSYEKL. CDR3 length: 15 residues. V was pared by 3 bases and J by 5 bases, with 6 bases of the junction left unmatched. In DNA form, the CDR3 reads TGCGCCAGCAGCCAGGTTACTAGCGGTGACAATGAGCAGTTCTTC. Its translation: CASSQVTSGDNEQFF.

The chain employs TRBV6-1 and TRBJ1-5, with D unresolved. This CDR3 spans 17 amino acids. Trimming stripped 0 bases from V and 2 bases from J, with 14 bases between. Germline CDR1 is MNHNS and CDR2 is SASEGT. CDR3 nucleotide sequence: TGTGCCAGCAGTGAAGCCTCGGGTGCGGGTGGCAATCAGCCCCAGCATTTT. It is translated as CASSEASGAGGNQPQHF.

This chain connects TRBV5-6 to TRBJ2-7; TRBD1 might be the D (5 bases). The CDR3 totals 14 residues. Germline CDR1 SGHDT, CDR2 YYEEEE. Trimming shortened V by 0 bases and J by 4 bases, and 11 bases separated the two germline ends. The CDR3 reads CASSLGQSYYEQYF. The CDR3 DNA reads TGTGCCAGCAGCTTGGGACAGTCCTATTACGAGCAGTACTTC.

V is TRBV28 and J is TRBJ2-7, with D uncertain. The length of the CDR3 is 13 residues. Germline assignment: CDR1 MDHEN and CDR2 SYDVKM. Trimming took off 8 bases at V and 2 bases at J, with 13 bases between the two ends. The CDR3 bases are TGTGCCAGCCGCTATGAACGAACCTACGAGCAGTACTTC. Encoded protein: CASRYERTYEQYF.

The V call is TRBV7-2, the J call TRBJ1-3; D unclear. The germline CDR1 and CDR2 sequences are SGHTA and FQGNSA. The CDR3 runs 14 residues. Trimming stripped 2 bases from V and 4 bases from J, with 9 bases between. The CDR3 here is CASSLWSGGNTIYF. In nucleotides, the CDR3 is TGTGCCAGCAGCTTATGGTCGGGGGGAAACACCATATATTTT.

The chain carries TRBV10-3 and TRBJ2-7; 7 bases fit TRBD2. This CDR3 spans 15 amino acids. Germline values: CDR1 ENHRY, CDR2 SYGVKD. Unmatched junction bases numbered 13, after V lost 8 bases and J lost 3 bases. CDR3 nucleotides: TGTGCCATCCGCCAGGGAGCGGGGATCTACTACGAGCAGTACTTC. It is translated as CAIRQGAGIYYEQYF.

The chain has TRBV9 and TRBJ2-5; TRBD2 agrees at 9 bases. After removal of 3 bases from V and 2 bases from J, the junction contained 5 bases not matched to a gene. Germline assignment: CDR1 SGDLS and CDR2 YYNGEE. This CDR3 region has 15 residues. The CDR3 DNA sequence: TGTGCCAGCAGCGCCCAGGCGGGAGGGCAAGAGACCCAGTACTTC. Translating it yields CASSAQAGGQETQYF.

The chain recombines TRBV5-4 with TRBJ1-4; D remains ambiguous. Germline CDR1 and CDR2: SGHNT and YYREEE (reference sequence). The CDR3 has 15 residues. The V gene lost 4 bases and the J gene lost 1 base, with 11 bases spanning the gap. The CDR3 loop is CASSATPGTNEKLFF. CDR3 bases: TGTGCCAGCAGCGCTACCCCGGGAACTAATGAAAAACTGTTTTTT. The full variable domain, its missing parts supplied by reference TRBV5-4 and TRBJ1-4, is ETGVTQSPTHLIKTRGQQVTLRCSSQSGHNTVSWYQQALGQGPQFIFQYYREEENGRGNFPPRFSGLQFPNYSSELNVNALELDDSALYLCASSATPGTNEKLFFGSGTQLSVL.

This sequence joins TRBV27 and TRBJ1-1, with TRBD1 matching 11 bases. The J segment lost 5 bases and the V segment lost 5 bases, leaving 7 bases of the junction unmatched. Germline V CDR1 and CDR2: MNHEY, SMNVEV (reference sequence). This CDR3 contains 15 residues. CDR3 in amino acids: CASSAGQGARTEAFF. The CDR3 DNA follows: TGTGCCAGCAGTGCAGGACAGGGGGCGAGGACTGAAGCTTTCTTT.

This rearrangement joins TRBV10-3 to TRBJ2-5; 7 positions match TRBD1. This CDR3 has 13 residues. The V segment lost 10 bases and the J segment 3 bases; nucleotides outside the gene matches: 8. Germline V CDR1 and CDR2: ENHRY, SYGVKD. The CDR3 loop is CATVPGTEETQYF. The CDR3 DNA reads TGTGCCACCGTGCCCGGGACAGAAGAGACCCAGTACTTC.

The rearrangement joins TRBV7-3 to TRBJ2-7; a possible D gene is TRBD1 (7 bases). The CDR3 runs 14 residues. V was clipped by 2 bases and J by 4 bases, with 12 bases between them. In germline, CDR1 is SGHTA, CDR2 FQGTGA. The CDR3 sequence is CASSLGPGGYEQYF. CDR3 sequence (DNA): TGTGCCAGCAGCTTAGGTCCAGGGGGGTACGAGCAGTACTTC.

V and J are TRBV2 and TRBJ2-1; 10 bases fit TRBD2. Germline trimming cut 5 bases from V and 1 base from J; bases unmatched to any gene: 5. The CDR3 runs to 16 residues. CDR1 is SNHLY, CDR2 FYNNEI, per germline. This CDR3 reads CASSPDSGGSYNEQFF. The CDR3 region has the DNA TGTGCCAGCAGTCCAGATAGCGGGGGGTCCTACAATGAGCAGTTCTTC.

The chain links TRBV4-2 to TRBJ1-1, with 8 bases identical to TRBD1. Germline V gene data show CDR1 as LGHNA and CDR2 as YNFKEQ. CDR3 size: 14 residues. V was clipped by 3 bases and J by 7 bases; unmatched bases: 7. The CDR3 coding sequence is TGTGCCAGCAGCCATCAGGACAGGGAGGGTGAAGCTTTCTTT. Encoded protein: CASSHQDREGEAFF.

CDR3 DNA sequence: TGCGCCAGCAGCGCCGAGGGAGGGAACTATGGCTACACCTTC. It specifies CASSAEGGNYGYTF. The chain uses TRBV5-1 and TRBJ1-2; D gene ambiguous. V was pared by 4 bases and J by 2 bases, with 12 bases between. Germline V gene sequence: CDR1 SGHRS, CDR2 YFSETQ. The CDR3 consists of 14 residues.

This chain uses TRBV29-1 with TRBJ1-1, with TRBD1 matching over 10 bases. Germline-derived CDR1 and CDR2 are SQVTM and ANQGSEA. The CDR3 length is 13 residues. The ends lost 6 bases at V and 5 bases at J; junction bases unmatched: 6. DNA for the CDR3: TGCAGCGTCGACAGGGGGCCTGTGACTGAAGCTTTCTTT. This sequence encodes CSVDRGPVTEAFF.

The chain uses TRBV6-5 and TRBJ2-6, with D unclear. The germline V and J ends were trimmed by 6 bases and 0 bases, with 9 bases remaining between them. This CDR3 contains 15 residues. Per germline, CDR1 MNHEY and CDR2 SVGAGI. The CDR3: CASSTQSSGANVLTF. CDR3 DNA: TGTGCCAGCAGCACACAGAGCTCTGGGGCCAACGTCCTGACTTTC.